One sample yielded the 20 T cell receptor beta chains listed below, sequenced in a study of blood T cells in healthy people across ages. The second PCR ran roughly 6 to 11 cycles with a sample-barcoded 5' primer and J-beta primers. TCRdb used MiXCR to reprocess the 5' RACE reads, holding one entry per CDR3 protein. The sample lists about 1.8 million distinct CDR3 sequences, roughly 49% seen once, with more than 2% in the top ten. The sample was blood. The source is a woman between 40 and 55 years old in good health.

The chain carries TRBV4-1 and TRBJ1-2, with 9 bases lining up with TRBD1. Germline CDR1 and CDR2: MGHRA and YSYEKL. The CDR3 sequence is 16 residues long. V was clipped by 0 bases and J by 7 bases; unmatched bases: 9. CDR3 sequence: CASSQDSGGTGFGYTF. Written as DNA, the CDR3 is TGCGCCAGCAGCCAAGATTCCGGCGGGACAGGGTTTGGCTACACCTTC.

The rearrangement links TRBV6-1 to TRBJ2-7; D gene uncertain. V was clipped by 4 bases and J by 2 bases, with 12 bases between them. The CDR3 has 14 amino acids. The germline CDR1 and CDR2 sequences are MNHNS and SASEGT. CDR3 sequence reads: CASSGGAATYEQYF. CDR3 bases: TGTGCCAGCAGTGGAGGTGCAGCGACCTACGAGCAGTACTTC.

CDR3 coding DNA: TGTGCCAGCAGCGCGGGGGTTAGCAATCAGCCCCAGCATTTT. Translating gives CASSAGVSNQPQHF. V gene TRBV7-2 combines with J gene TRBJ1-5, with TRBD1 as a possible D gene (5 bases). The V end was cut by 5 bases, the J end by 0 bases, with 8 bases between. Germline V lookup: CDR1 SGHTA, CDR2 FQGNSA. The CDR3 consists of 14 residues.

The chain carries TRBV12-3 or TRBV12-4 and TRBJ1-2; 11 positions agree with TRBD1. The CDR3 spans 15 residues. Germline trimming cut 8 bases from V and 2 bases from J; bases unmatched to any gene: 7. The CDR3 protein is CASLGQGALNYGYTF. The CDR3 nucleotides read TGTGCCAGCCTCGGACAGGGGGCTTTAAACTATGGCTACACCTTC.

This rearrangement joins TRBV12-5 to TRBJ1-5, with TRBD1 as a possible D gene (5 bases). This CDR3 is built from 18 residues. With 4 bases removed from V and 0 bases from J, the gap between germline ends came to 19 bases. The germline V gene has CDR1 LGHNT and CDR2 FRNRAP. The chain's CDR3 is CASGSPARWGYSNQPQHF. DNA for the CDR3: TGTGCTAGTGGTTCCCCGGCTCGTTGGGGGTATAGCAATCAGCCCCAGCATTTT.

The chain links TRBV28 to TRBJ2-7, with D possibly being TRBD2 (5 bases). The DNA matches TRBJ2-5 better at its end, which makes the J call doubtful. Germline CDR1 is MDHEN and CDR2 is SYDVKM. The CDR3 spans 14 residues. The CDR3 DNA follows: TGTGCCAGCAGCCGACCGGCGACTACGGAGACCCAGTACTTC. Translating gives CASSRPATTETQYF.

V is TRBV7-2 and J is TRBJ2-3, with D maybe TRBD1 (6 bases). From germline, CDR1 is SGHTA and CDR2 FQGNSA. The CDR3 consists of 16 residues. V was cut by 5 bases and J by 4 bases, with 19 bases left in between. The CDR3 DNA reads TGTGCCAGCAGCGCTTCAGGGCCCAGGGGCTCAGATACGCAGTATTTT. Its translation: CASSASGPRGSDTQYF.

This rearrangement joins TRBV6-1 to TRBJ2-7; D might be TRBD1 (6 bases). The CDR3 has 17 residues. Germline loops: CDR1 MNHNS, CDR2 SASEGT. The V gene lost 7 bases and the J gene lost 0 bases, with 22 bases spanning the gap. CDR3 coding DNA: TGTGCCAGCATGGGGGCAGGGGACCGACCGAGCTCCTACGAGCAGTACTTC. It translates to CASMGAGDRPSSYEQYF.

The chain has TRBV27 and TRBJ2-7, with D maybe TRBD2 (6 bases). The CDR3 sequence is 15 residues long. V was pared by 1 base and J by 3 bases, with 13 bases between. The germline V gene has CDR1 MNHEY and CDR2 SMNVEV (reference sequence). CDR3 in amino acids: CASSLYREPHYEQYF. CDR3 in DNA: TGTGCCAGCAGTTTATACCGGGAGCCCCACTACGAGCAGTACTTC.

The V call is TRBV15, the J call TRBJ2-7, with TRBD1 identical over 8 bases. Looked up from germline, CDR1 is LNHNV and CDR2 is YYDKDF (reference sequence). The CDR3 loop spans 15 amino acids. J was trimmed by 3 bases and V by 0 bases; bases with no gene match: 4. The DNA for the CDR3 is TGTGCCACCAGCAGAGACCCAGGGGGCTTCTACGAGCAGTACTTC. Translated, it gives CATSRDPGGFYEQYF.

This rearrangement joins TRBV20-1 to TRBJ2-1, with TRBD1 matching over 7 bases. Germline assignment: CDR1 DFQATT and CDR2 SNEGSKA (reference sequence). With 2 bases clipped from V and 5 bases from J, the junction kept 9 bases outside the gene matches. The CDR3 has 15 residues. CDR3 DNA sequence: TGCAGTGCTAGATTCCCCGGGACAGCGGACAATGAGCAGTTCTTC. Its protein is CSARFPGTADNEQFF.

V and J are TRBV5-6 and TRBJ2-4; 8 bases agree with TRBD2. Germline V gene sequence: CDR1 SGHDT, CDR2 YYEEEE. V lost 4 bases to trimming and J lost 1 base; unmatched junction nucleotides: 13. This CDR3 contains 18 residues. CDR3 in DNA: TGTGCCAGCAGCCCAGGGAAAACCTCGGGGGGGGCCAAAAACATTCAGTACTTC. This gives the protein CASSPGKTSGGAKNIQYF.

V usage is TRBV7-2 and J usage is TRBJ1-2, with 8 bases identical to TRBD1. The CDR3 has 16 residues. Germline V gives CDR1 SGHTA, CDR2 FQGNSA. V lost 7 bases to trimming and J lost 4 bases; unmatched junction nucleotides: 14. CDR3 DNA sequence: TGTGCCAGCAACGGAGATTTCAGGGGGCGCAGCTATGGCTACACCTTC. It yields the protein CASNGDFRGRSYGYTF.

The J gene is TRBJ2-7, the V gene TRBV28, with TRBD2 as a possible D gene (6 bases). CDR3 length: 15 amino acids. Trimming removed 6 bases at V and 2 bases at J, with 17 bases between. Germline CDR1 is MDHEN and CDR2 is SYDVKM. As DNA, the CDR3 is TGTGCCAGCAGCCTCAAGTTGGCGGGACCCTACGAGCAGTACTTC. Encoded protein: CASSLKLAGPYEQYF.

With regard to this clonotype: The junction differs from germline at one of its ends, possibly a read error. V usage is TRBV2 and J usage is TRBJ2-1; the D gene is possibly TRBD2 (6 bases). CDR3 length: 15 amino acids. CDR1 and CDR2 (germline): SNHLY, FYNNEI. CDR3 nucleotides: TGTGCCAGCAGGCTAAGGGGTGGGACTTACATTGAGCAGTTCTTC. Protein: CASRLRGGTYIEQFF.

The chain employs TRBV10-3 and TRBJ2-5, with D possibly TRBD2 on 6 matching bases. The CDR3 has 13 amino acids. The V end lost 10 bases, the J end lost 5 bases, and 17 bases lay between the germline ends. The V gene's germline CDR1 is ENHRY and CDR2 SYGVKD. CDR3 sequence reads: CATHGGAEETQYF. The CDR3 nucleotides are TGTGCCACCCACGGCGGGGCCGAGGAGACCCAGTACTTC.

The chain carries TRBV6-5 and TRBJ2-5; 8 nucleotides agree with TRBD2. Per the germline V gene, CDR1 is MNHEY and CDR2 is SVGAGI. Trimming removed 5 bases from V and 5 bases from J; junction bases left unmatched: 13. CDR3 length: 16 amino acids. CDR3 sequence reads: CASSIAWRGALETQYF. CDR3 DNA sequence: TGTGCCAGCAGTATTGCCTGGCGGGGGGCCTTGGAGACCCAGTACTTC.

The V call is TRBV6-6, the J call TRBJ1-1; the D is unclear. The CDR3 extends over 16 amino acids. Trimming took off 5 bases at V and 6 bases at J, with 22 bases between the two ends. Germline V lookup: CDR1 MNHNY, CDR2 SVGAGI (reference sequence). The CDR3 is CASSKKAGVDTAEAFF. The CDR3 DNA is TGTGCCAGCAGTAAAAAGGCTGGGGTTGATACGGCTGAAGCTTTCTTT.

This clonotype was observed a few times. The chain carries TRBV6-1 and TRBJ2-1; the match to TRBD2 covers 9 bases. The CDR3 covers 17 residues. Germline lookup yields CDR1 MNHNS and CDR2 SASEGT. The V and J ends lost 2 bases and 7 bases, in that order; junction bases with no gene match: 12. The CDR3 reads CASSERRLAGINNEQFF. CDR3 DNA sequence: TGTGCCAGCAGTGAAAGACGGCTAGCGGGGATAAATAATGAGCAGTTCTTC.

The V and J genes are TRBV28 and TRBJ1-2; unclear D gene. This CDR3 is 16 amino acids long. V was trimmed by 3 bases and J by 0 bases, leaving 14 bases between them. From germline, CDR1 is MDHEN and CDR2 SYDVKM. The CDR3 region is CASSLVLQATNYGYTF. In DNA, the CDR3 is TGTGCCAGCAGTTTGGTTCTCCAGGCAACTAACTATGGCTACACCTTC.